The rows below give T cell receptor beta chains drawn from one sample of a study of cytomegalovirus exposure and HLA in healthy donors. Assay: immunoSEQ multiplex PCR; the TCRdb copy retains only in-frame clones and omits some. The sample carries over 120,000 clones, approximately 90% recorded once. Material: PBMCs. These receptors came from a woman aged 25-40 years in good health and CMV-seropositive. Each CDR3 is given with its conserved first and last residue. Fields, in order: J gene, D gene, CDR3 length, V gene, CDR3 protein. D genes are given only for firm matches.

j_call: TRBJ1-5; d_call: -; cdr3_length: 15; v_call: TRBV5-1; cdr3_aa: CASSLNWGHNQPQHF
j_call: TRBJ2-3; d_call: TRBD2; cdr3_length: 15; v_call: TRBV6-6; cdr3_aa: CASSLGPSGLYTQYF
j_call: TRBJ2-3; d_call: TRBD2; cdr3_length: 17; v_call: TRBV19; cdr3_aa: CASSRVKTSGSTDTQYF
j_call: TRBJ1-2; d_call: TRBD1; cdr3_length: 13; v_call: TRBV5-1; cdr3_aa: CASSVGQGGGYTF
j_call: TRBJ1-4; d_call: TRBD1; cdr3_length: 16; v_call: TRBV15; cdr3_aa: CATSRDVDRGNEKLFF
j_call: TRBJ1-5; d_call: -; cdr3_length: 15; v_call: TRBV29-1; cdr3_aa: CSVVWGGRGNQPQHF
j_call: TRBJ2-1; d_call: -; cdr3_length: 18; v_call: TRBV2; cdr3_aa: CASSMVIARALRPYEQFF
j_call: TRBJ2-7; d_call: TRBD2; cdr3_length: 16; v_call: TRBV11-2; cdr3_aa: CASSLDGGGPPYEQYF
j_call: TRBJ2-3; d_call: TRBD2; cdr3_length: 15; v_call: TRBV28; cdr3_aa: CASSPPGLDPDTQYF
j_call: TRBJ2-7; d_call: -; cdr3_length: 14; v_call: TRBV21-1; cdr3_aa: CASSKIRRTREQYF
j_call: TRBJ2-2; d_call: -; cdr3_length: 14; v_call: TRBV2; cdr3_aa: CASKHREGIGELFF
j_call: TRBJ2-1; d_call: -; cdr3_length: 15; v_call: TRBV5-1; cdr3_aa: CASSLALGTYNEQFF
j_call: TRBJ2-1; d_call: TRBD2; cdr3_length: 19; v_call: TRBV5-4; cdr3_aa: CASSFSLLAGGLAYNEQFF
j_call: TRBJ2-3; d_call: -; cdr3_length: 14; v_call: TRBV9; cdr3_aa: CASSRAGSTDTQYF
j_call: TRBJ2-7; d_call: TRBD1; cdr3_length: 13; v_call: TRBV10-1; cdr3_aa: CARSTSGTAEQYF
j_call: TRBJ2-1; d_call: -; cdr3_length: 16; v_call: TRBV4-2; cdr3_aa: CASSQEDRSSYNEQFF
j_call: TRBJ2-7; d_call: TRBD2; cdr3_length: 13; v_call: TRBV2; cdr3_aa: CATTIGTTYEQYF
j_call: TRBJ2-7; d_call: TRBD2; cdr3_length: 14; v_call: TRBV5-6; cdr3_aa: CASSFGTSTYEQYF
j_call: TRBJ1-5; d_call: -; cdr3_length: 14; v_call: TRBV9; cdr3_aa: CASAQDWGNQPQHF
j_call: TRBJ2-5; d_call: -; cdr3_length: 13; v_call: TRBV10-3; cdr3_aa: CAISPDYQETQYF
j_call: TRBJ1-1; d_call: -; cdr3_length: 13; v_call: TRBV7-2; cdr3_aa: CASSLAGGFEAFF
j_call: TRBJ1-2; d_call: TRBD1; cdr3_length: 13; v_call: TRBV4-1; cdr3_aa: CASSRGQADGYTF
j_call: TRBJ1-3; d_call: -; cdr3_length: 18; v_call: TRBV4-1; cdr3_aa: CASSQERQGAHSGNTIYF
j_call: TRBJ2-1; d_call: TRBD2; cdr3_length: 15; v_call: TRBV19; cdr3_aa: CASSTRTSGGNEQFF
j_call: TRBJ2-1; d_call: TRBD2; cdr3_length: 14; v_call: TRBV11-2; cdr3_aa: CASSPLAGHNEQFF
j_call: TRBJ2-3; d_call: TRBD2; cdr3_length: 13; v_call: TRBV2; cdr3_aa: CASRTSGPYTQYF
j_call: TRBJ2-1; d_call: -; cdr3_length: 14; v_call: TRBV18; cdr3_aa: CASSFATAYNEQFF
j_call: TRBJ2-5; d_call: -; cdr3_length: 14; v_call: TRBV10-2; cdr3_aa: CASSVRRGQETQYF
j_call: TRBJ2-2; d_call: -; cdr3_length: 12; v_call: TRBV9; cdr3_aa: CASQANTGELFF
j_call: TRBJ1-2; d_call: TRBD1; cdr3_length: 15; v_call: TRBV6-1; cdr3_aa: CASSEWGTDDYGYTF
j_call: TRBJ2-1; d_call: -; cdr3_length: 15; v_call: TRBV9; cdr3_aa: CASSVAGDPYNEQFF
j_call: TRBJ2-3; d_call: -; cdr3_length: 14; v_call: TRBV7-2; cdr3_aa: CASSLVGGADTQYF
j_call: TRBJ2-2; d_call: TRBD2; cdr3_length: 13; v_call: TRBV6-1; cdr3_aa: CASFRGGTGELFF
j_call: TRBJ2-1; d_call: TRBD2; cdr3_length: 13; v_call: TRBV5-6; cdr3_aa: CASWHAGGHEQFF
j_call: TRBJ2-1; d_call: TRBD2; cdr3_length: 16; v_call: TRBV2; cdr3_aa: CASSRSSGSLYNEQFF
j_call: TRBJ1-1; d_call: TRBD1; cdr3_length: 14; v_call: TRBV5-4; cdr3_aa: CASSAGQGVTEAFF